This T cell receptor (beta chain) originates from a study of response to subunit inactivated influenza vaccine. General observations from the study: The authors suggested that every seasonal influenza vaccination recruits few new T cells.

MiXCR was run by TCRdb on the RT-PCR reads, yielding one entry per CDR3 protein. The repertoire has fewer than 700,000 distinct CDR3 sequences, 10% to 15% of them found once; the top ten carry 10% to 15%. In this sample, this clonotype turned up a few times. The antigen is not known. The CDR3 has 17 amino acids. Germline V gives CDR1 LGHDT, CDR2 YNNKEL (reference sequence). Trimming at V came to 0 bases and at J to 3 bases, leaving 7 bases not matched to a gene. This chain connects TRBV3-1 to TRBJ2-1; 8 bases map to TRBD2. Material: PBMCs from blood, obtained around seven weeks after vaccination. This sequence originates from a man in his fifties who received an inactivated influenza vaccine. The CDR3 region has the DNA TGTGCCAGCAGCCAAGATTCCGGGGGGGCCGTCTACAATGAGCAGTTCTTC. Translation gives CASSQDSGGAVYNEQFF.